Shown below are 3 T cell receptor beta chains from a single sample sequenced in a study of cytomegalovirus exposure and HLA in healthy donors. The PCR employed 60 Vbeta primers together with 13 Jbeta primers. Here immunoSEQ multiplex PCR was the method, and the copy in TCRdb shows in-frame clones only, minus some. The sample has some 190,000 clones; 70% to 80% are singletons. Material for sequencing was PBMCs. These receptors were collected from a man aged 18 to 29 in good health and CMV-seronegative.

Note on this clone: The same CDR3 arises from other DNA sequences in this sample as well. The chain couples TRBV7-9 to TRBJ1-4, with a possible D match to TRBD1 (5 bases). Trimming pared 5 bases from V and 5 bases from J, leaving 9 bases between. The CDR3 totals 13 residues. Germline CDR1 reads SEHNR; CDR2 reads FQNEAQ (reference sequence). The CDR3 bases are TGTGCCAGCAGCCCGCGGGGGAATGAAAAACTGTTTTTT. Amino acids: CASSPRGNEKLFF. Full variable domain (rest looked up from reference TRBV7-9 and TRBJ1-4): DTGVSQNPRHKITKRGQNVTFRCDPISEHNRLYWYRQTLGQGPEFLTYFQNEAQLEKSRLLSDRFSAERPKGSFSTLEIQRTEQGDSAMYLCASSPRGNEKLFFGSGTQLSVL.

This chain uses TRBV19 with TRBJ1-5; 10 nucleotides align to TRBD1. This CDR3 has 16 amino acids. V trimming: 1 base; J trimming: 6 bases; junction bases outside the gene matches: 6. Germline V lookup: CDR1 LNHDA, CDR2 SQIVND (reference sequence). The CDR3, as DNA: TGTGCCAGTAGTATAGGGGACAGGGGTTTTGGTCAGCCCCAGCATTTT. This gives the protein CASSIGDRGFGQPQHF.

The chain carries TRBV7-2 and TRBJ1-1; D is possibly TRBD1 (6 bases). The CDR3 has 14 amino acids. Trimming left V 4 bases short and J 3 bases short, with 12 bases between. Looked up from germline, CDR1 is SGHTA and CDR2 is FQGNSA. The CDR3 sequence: CASSWGQTYTEAFF. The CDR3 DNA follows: TGTGCCAGCAGCTGGGGACAAACTTACACTGAAGCTTTCTTT.